This TCR beta chain appears in the sequencing data of a study of cytomegalovirus exposure and HLA in healthy donors. Study background: Previous work identified 95 million to 140 million unique TCR beta sequences from around 200 million T cells. Study observations and caveats: Listed as cytomegalovirus-associated were 150 or so TCR beta chains. Per a later analysis, about 15,000 TCR beta sequences showed association with HLA alleles at 0.05 false discovery rate.

The PCR ran on 60 Vbeta and 13 Jbeta primers. Authors' analysis steps: Roughly 11 million shared chains were among approximately 87 million unique TCR beta chains counted in a later analysis. Clones were read by immunoSEQ multiplex PCR, and TCRdb kept only the in-frame ones, dropping some. The V and J calls and clone size are taken from that table; D and trimming were inferred from the DNA. The sample shows fewer than 250,000 clones, about four fifths of them seen only once. Concerning this clone itself: The antigen is undetermined.

This TCR was sampled from a man in his late teens or twenties in good health and CMV-seronegative. The source material was PBMCs.

The CDR3 reads CASSTTRTGVLYEQYF. The DNA for the CDR3 is TGTGCCAGCAGCACAACCAGGACAGGCGTCCTCTACGAGCAGTACTTC. The J gene is TRBJ2-7, the V gene TRBV7-9; 7 positions agree with TRBD1. In germline, CDR1 is SEHNR, CDR2 FQNEAQ (reference sequence). This CDR3 spans 16 amino acids. V trimming: 5 bases; J trimming: 3 bases; junction bases outside the gene matches: 13. Combining the CDR3 with reference TRBV7-9 and TRBJ2-7 gives the whole variable domain DTGVSQNPRHKITKRGQNVTFRCDPISEHNRLYWYRQTLGQGPEFLTYFQNEAQLEKSRLLSDRFSAERPKGSFSTLEIQRTEQGDSAMYLCASSTTRTGVLYEQYFGPGTRLTVT.